This T cell receptor (beta chain) is drawn from a study of T cells in narcolepsy. Study observations and caveats: Blood of same and different patients, but not healthy controls, reportedly held recurring autoreactive clonotypes.

The germline V gene has CDR1 KGHSH and CDR2 LQKENI. The CDR3 has 15 residues. The V end was cut by 3 bases, the J end by 6 bases, with 17 bases between. Method: immunoSEQ multiplex PCR; TCRdb's copy keeps in-frame clones and lacks some. The sample carries 20,000 to 25,000 clones, about 83% recorded once. Regarding this clone: Its antigen is as yet unknown.

Input material: CD45RA- memory CD4+ T cells from PBMCs. This sequence was found in a human donor with narcolepsy. This chain uses TRBV18 with TRBJ1-2, with D perhaps TRBD1 (5 bases). The CDR3 region has the DNA TGTGCCAGCTCACCCGCCGTGAGGGGTATGGATGGCTACACCTTC. Translated: CASSPAVRGMDGYTF.